This entry lists 26 T cell receptor beta chains sequenced from one sample in a study of cytomegalovirus exposure and HLA in healthy donors. Method: immunoSEQ multiplex PCR; TCRdb's copy keeps in-frame clones and lacks some. The table includes about 140,000 clones, 86% detected once. Sequencing was carried out using PBMCs. These receptors were collected from a man between 18 and 29 years old in good health and CMV-seronegative.

This clone was recorded only once. V and J are TRBV7-8 and TRBJ2-2, with D perhaps TRBD1 (5 bases). V shed 6 bases and J shed 0 bases, with 14 bases lying between them. Per the germline V gene, CDR1 is SGHVS and CDR2 is FQNEAQ. The CDR3 totals 16 residues. The CDR3 DNA sequence: TGTGCCAGCAGTCTTACAGGCCAGACGAACACCGGGGAGCTGTTTTTT. Residues: CASSLTGQTNTGELFF.

This clone showed up just a few times. In DNA form, the CDR3 reads TGCGCCAGCAGCTTGGCCGAGGGGGCGAGCTCCTACGAGCAGTACTTC. Translating it yields CASSLAEGASSYEQYF. This chain connects TRBV5-1 to TRBJ2-7; 7 bases are a match to TRBD1. V lost 0 bases to trimming and J lost 0 bases; unmatched junction nucleotides: 6. Germline assignment: CDR1 SGHRS and CDR2 YFSETQ. CDR3 length equals 16 residues.

On this clone: Distinct nucleotide sequences in the sample also encode this CDR3. The chain links TRBV29-1 to TRBJ2-5; 14 bases agree with TRBD2. Germline V gene sequence: CDR1 SQVTM, CDR2 ANQGSEA. There are 14 residues in the CDR3. The ends lost 6 bases at V and 2 bases at J; junction bases unmatched: 2. CDR3 in amino acids: CSVGLAGGQETQYF. DNA of the CDR3: TGCAGCGTCGGACTAGCGGGAGGACAAGAGACCCAGTACTTC.

This clone was counted a few times. The V and J genes are TRBV6-5 and TRBJ2-7; D is unresolved. Trimming took 6 bases from V and 2 from J, leaving 11 bases between them. The germline CDR1 and CDR2 sequences are MNHEY and SVGAGI. The CDR3 length is 13 residues. As DNA, the CDR3 is TGTGCCAGCAGCATGGGCAGAACCTACGAGCAGTACTTC. Translation gives CASSMGRTYEQYF.

This chain joins TRBV10-2 and TRBJ2-5; 10 bases agree with TRBD2. The CDR3 has 15 amino acids. Germline V CDR1 and CDR2: WSHSY, SAAADI. V shed 7 bases and J 6 bases; nucleotides not matched to a gene: 11. CDR3 sequence reads: CASTEGLARAKTQYF. The CDR3 DNA sequence: TGCGCCAGCACCGAGGGACTAGCGAGGGCGAAGACCCAGTACTTC.

This chain connects TRBV27 to TRBJ1-4; D call uncertain. Trimming cost V 4 bases and J 7 bases, with 13 bases left between them. The CDR3 loop spans 14 amino acids. Germline V gives CDR1 MNHEY, CDR2 SMNVEV (reference sequence). CDR3 amino acids: CASSSPGAGEKLFF. For the CDR3, the DNA is TGTGCCAGCAGTTCCCCGGGTGCGGGTGAAAAACTGTTTTTT.

This chain joins TRBV6-5 and TRBJ2-2; weak D call: TRBD2 (6 bases). Trimming removed 6 bases at V and 1 base at J, with 6 bases between. This CDR3 has 13 amino acids. Germline V gene lookup returns CDR1 MNHEY and CDR2 SVGAGI. DNA of the CDR3: TGTGCCAGCAGGGGACTGAACACCGGGGAGCTGTTTTTT. This gives the protein CASRGLNTGELFF.

The sample holds one count of this clone. The chain links TRBV27 to TRBJ2-1; TRBD2 matches 7 bases. The V and J ends lost 7 bases and 6 bases, in that order; junction bases with no gene match: 15. From germline, CDR1 is MNHEY and CDR2 SMNVEV (reference sequence). The CDR3 has 16 amino acids. Here the CDR3 DNA reads TGTGCCAGCACCGACCGAGCGGGGTTAAATGGCAATGAGCAGTTCTTC. Encoded protein: CASTDRAGLNGNEQFF.

The rearrangement links TRBV27 to TRBJ2-7; weak D call: TRBD1 (5 bases). This CDR3 is 13 amino acids long. The V end was cut by 6 bases, the J end by 1 base, with 10 bases between. In germline, CDR1 is MNHEY, CDR2 SMNVEV (reference sequence). The DNA for the CDR3 is TGTGCCAGCAGCCCCAGGGTGTCCTACGAGCAGTACTTC. Its protein product is CASSPRVSYEQYF.

The chain employs TRBV29-1 and TRBJ2-1; 9 bases agree with TRBD1. V was clipped by 0 bases and J by 10 bases; unmatched bases: 7. Germline values: CDR1 SQVTM, CDR2 ANQGSEA. This CDR3 is built from 14 residues. The CDR3 sequence is CSVEDWGQGGEQFF. As DNA, the CDR3 is TGCAGCGTTGAAGATTGGGGACAGGGCGGCGAGCAGTTCTTC.

This clone turned up a few times. The genes are TRBV7-2 and TRBJ2-7, with D tentatively TRBD2 (5 bases). This CDR3 spans 12 amino acids. The V gene's germline CDR1 is SGHTA and CDR2 FQGNSA. Trimming took off 3 bases at V and 6 bases at J, with 9 bases between the two ends. CDR3 residues: CASSFRDGEQYF. In nucleotides, the CDR3 is TGTGCCAGCAGCTTCCGGGATGGCGAGCAGTACTTC.

This rearrangement joins TRBV18 to TRBJ1-2, with no clear D. Per the germline V gene, CDR1 is KGHSH and CDR2 is LQKENI. V was pared by 0 bases and J by 8 bases, with 10 bases between. The CDR3 is made up of 13 amino acids. This CDR3 is CASSPPPGAGYTF. The DNA of the CDR3 is TGTGCCAGCTCACCACCTCCGGGTGCAGGCTACACCTTC.

This clone was found once. This chain uses TRBV4-3 with TRBJ2-7; 12 bases match TRBD2. Germline V gene lookup returns CDR1 LGHNA and CDR2 YSLEER. The CDR3 extends over 17 amino acids. V dropped 4 bases and J dropped 0; count of bases not matched to a gene: 7. DNA for the CDR3: TGCGCCAGCAGCCTCGGGACTAGCGGGTTTAGCTCCTACGAGCAGTACTTC. It codes for CASSLGTSGFSSYEQYF.

The chain is built from TRBV7-2 and TRBJ2-7, with D possibly TRBD2 on 5 matching bases. Germline V lookup: CDR1 SGHTA, CDR2 FQGNSA. V lost 2 bases and J lost 2, with 7 bases in between. The CDR3 is made up of 13 amino acids. The CDR3 nucleotides are TGTGCCAGCAGCTTATGGGGAGCCTACGAGCAGTACTTC. Its translation: CASSLWGAYEQYF.

The chain recombines TRBV4-1 with TRBJ1-5; D perhaps matches TRBD1 (5 bases). The CDR3 is made up of 16 amino acids. V shed 0 bases and J shed 2 bases, with 11 bases lying between them. Germline V gene sequence: CDR1 MGHRA, CDR2 YSYEKL. Written as DNA, the CDR3 is TGCGCCAGCAGCCAAGATAGCCAGGGTGGCAATCAGCCCCAGCATTTT. Its protein product is CASSQDSQGGNQPQHF.

The chain combines TRBV7-9 with TRBJ2-7; TRBD1 aligns across 10 bases. The CDR3 sequence is 14 residues long. CDR1 is SEHNR and CDR2 is FQNEAQ in the germline V gene (reference sequence). V shed 5 bases, J shed 5 bases, and the junction held 6 bases outside the gene matches. CDR3 coding DNA: TGTGCCAGCAGCACCGACAGGGGGCAAGACGAGCAGTACTTC. This codes for CASSTDRGQDEQYF.

V is TRBV6-1 and J is TRBJ2-1; D gene uncertain. The CDR3 consists of 14 residues. Between the trimmed V and J ends, which lost 7 bases and 0 bases, there was a span of 10 bases. Germline assignment: CDR1 MNHNS and CDR2 SASEGT. In DNA form, the CDR3 reads TGTGCCAGCAAAGTGGCCCTCTCCTACAATGAGCAGTTCTTC. This sequence encodes CASKVALSYNEQFF.

CDR3 DNA sequence: TGCGCCAGCAGCCAAGAAGTTGGACAGGGATTCTCTGGAAACACCATATATTTT. Amino acid sequence: CASSQEVGQGFSGNTIYF. This chain uses TRBV4-3 with TRBJ1-3; 8 nucleotides align to TRBD1. V was clipped by 0 bases and J by 0 bases; unmatched bases: 7. Looked up from germline, CDR1 is LGHNA and CDR2 is YSLEER. The CDR3 extends over 18 amino acids.

The chain joins TRBV7-9 to TRBJ1-5, with a weak D call TRBD1 (6 bases). This CDR3 is 13 amino acids long. V was clipped by 4 bases and J by 9 bases, with 13 bases between them. From germline, CDR1 is SEHNR and CDR2 FQNEAQ (reference sequence). CDR3 sequence: CASSSDSTWPQHF. Written as DNA, the CDR3 is TGTGCCAGCAGCTCGGACAGTACCTGGCCCCAGCATTTT.

This clone was detected once. The rearrangement links TRBV29-1 to TRBJ2-1; tentatively, D is TRBD1 (6 bases). In germline, CDR1 is SQVTM, CDR2 ANQGSEA. The V and J ends lost 2 bases and 7 bases respectively, with 12 bases between them. The CDR3 has 13 residues. Here the CDR3 reads CSVEKGVGNEQFF. The CDR3, as DNA: TGCAGCGTTGAAAAGGGGGTGGGGAATGAGCAGTTCTTC.

The chain uses TRBV5-5 and TRBJ2-5; TRBD2 is a possible D gene (6 bases). Trimming took 3 bases from V and 5 from J, leaving 8 bases between them. This CDR3 comprises 12 residues. Germline CDR1 and CDR2: SGHKS and YYEKEE (reference sequence). The CDR3 loop reads CASSSSGETQYF. CDR3 nucleotide sequence: TGTGCCAGCAGCTCCAGCGGGGAGACCCAGTACTTC.

The rearrangement joins TRBV11-2 to TRBJ2-7, with TRBD1 matching 7 bases. The CDR3 contains 15 residues. Germline values: CDR1 SGHAT, CDR2 FQNNGV. The V gene end was trimmed by 1 base and the J gene end by 4 bases; junction bases not matched to a gene: 7. This CDR3 is CASSLVPDREYEQYF. The CDR3 DNA reads as TGTGCCAGCAGCTTAGTCCCCGACAGGGAGTACGAGCAGTACTTC.

The V call is TRBV5-1, the J call TRBJ1-4; 9 bases are a match to TRBD1. Germline values: CDR1 SGHRS, CDR2 YFSETQ. V was clipped by 0 bases and J by 7 bases; unmatched bases: 4. This CDR3 contains 15 residues. CDR3 region: CASSLATGGTEKLFF. CDR3 in DNA: TGCGCCAGCAGCTTGGCGACAGGGGGGACTGAAAAACTGTTTTTT.

The chain links TRBV7-6 to TRBJ2-7, with 7 bases aligning to TRBD2. V shed 0 bases and J 2 bases; nucleotides not matched to a gene: 7. This CDR3 comprises 16 residues. Germline V gives CDR1 SGHVS, CDR2 FNYEAQ. CDR3 amino acids: CASSLAARGEAYEQYF. The CDR3 DNA reads as TGTGCCAGCAGCTTAGCGGCTCGGGGGGAGGCCTACGAGCAGTACTTC.

The J gene is TRBJ2-1, the V gene TRBV2; 9 nucleotides agree with TRBD1. This CDR3 contains 17 residues. CDR1 is SNHLY and CDR2 is FYNNEI in the germline V gene. Trimming cost V 5 bases and J 10 bases; bases outside gene matches: 18. The CDR3 bases are TGTGCCAGCAGTAAAGAGCACGCTGGGACAGGGAAGGGCGAGCAGTTCTTC. Its protein product is CASSKEHAGTGKGEQFF.

For this clone: Other DNA sequences in the sample encode the same CDR3. This chain joins TRBV15 and TRBJ2-5; 7 nucleotides line up with TRBD1. Germline V lookup: CDR1 LNHNV, CDR2 YYDKDF (reference sequence). The CDR3 sequence is 16 residues long. V lost 1 base, J lost 0 bases, and 5 bases stayed unmatched. CDR3 nucleotides: TGTGCCACCAGCAGAGGGACAGGCGCCTACCAAGAGACCCAGTACTTC. It specifies CATSRGTGAYQETQYF.